This is a list of T cell receptor beta chains from one sample in a study of shared clonotypes between healthy human individuals. Some clones are missing from TCRdb's copy, which holds only in-frame ones; the method was immunoSEQ multiplex PCR. This sample has about 680,000 clones; roughly nine tenths occur once, and the top ten carry roughly 22%. The sample was naive CD8+ T cells sorted from blood. The origin of the receptors is a young man in good health. The CDR3 runs from the conserved cysteine through the conserved F or W. Fields, in order: J gene, clone size, V gene, D gene, CDR3 protein, CDR3 DNA. A D gene is named only where the DNA matches it firmly. Some rows have no size entry. The others give once, few or many, or a class for an expanded clone.

>TRBJ1-5|-|TRBV4-1|-
CASSQAGNQPQHF
TGCGCCAGCAGCCAAGCGGGGAATCAGCCCCAGCATTTT
>TRBJ1-2|-|TRBV7-9|-
CASSFRGEPNYGYTF
TGTGCCAGCAGCTTTAGGGGCGAGCCTAACTATGGCTACACCTTC
>TRBJ2-1|-|TRBV15|TRBD2
CATSSRLAGAFNEQFF
TGTGCCACCAGCTCAAGACTAGCGGGAGCTTTCAATGAGCAGTTCTTC
>TRBJ2-3|-|TRBV27|-
CASSTRDSTDTQYF
TGTGCCAGCAGTACACGGGACTCCACGGATACGCAGTATTTT
>TRBJ1-4|-|TRBV25-1|-
CASSEYRATNEKLFF
TGTGCCAGCAGTGAATATCGGGCAACTAATGAAAAACTGTTTTTT
>TRBJ2-7|once|TRBV15|TRBD2
CATSRSQTSGLTYEQYF
TGTGCCACCAGCAGATCCCAGACTAGCGGGCTAACCTACGAGCAGTACTTC
>TRBJ1-3|once|TRBV4-3|-
CASSVLGNTIYF
TGCGCCAGCAGTGTTCTTGGAAACACCATATATTTT
>TRBJ2-7|-|TRBV29-1|TRBD1
CSVEFGQGLSEQYF
TGCAGCGTTGAATTTGGACAGGGTTTAAGTGAGCAGTACTTC
>TRBJ2-7|-|TRBV5-4|-
CASSPMGVMSEQYF
TGTGCCAGCAGCCCAATGGGTGTGATGTCCGAGCAGTACTTC
>TRBJ2-1|-|TRBV29-1|TRBD2
CSVEGRSSGSFYEQFF
TGCAGCGTTGAAGGTCGATCTAGCGGGAGCTTCTATGAGCAGTTCTTC
>TRBJ2-7|-|TRBV28|-
CASTPDTTREQYF
TGTGCCAGCACTCCCGACACCACTCGGGAGCAGTACTTC
>TRBJ2-2|-|TRBV7-2|-
CASSPAGTGELFF
TGTGCCAGCAGCCCCGCGGGGACCGGGGAGCTGTTTTTT
>TRBJ2-1|-|TRBV2|TRBD2
CASDSGTRITEQFF
TGTGCCAGTGATTCAGGGACTAGGATTACTGAGCAGTTCTTC
>TRBJ1-1|-|TRBV27|-
CATQSRLGGHYPEAFF
TGTGCCACCCAGAGTAGGTTAGGGGGACACTATCCTGAAGCTTTCTTT
>TRBJ2-7|-|TRBV14|-
CASSQWSLGEQYF
TGTGCCAGCAGCCAATGGTCTCTCGGAGAGCAGTACTTC
>TRBJ2-7|-|TRBV5-6|TRBD2
CASSFVGSWREFDEQYF
TGTGCCAGCAGCTTTGTAGGAAGCTGGCGGGAGTTCGACGAGCAGTACTTC
>TRBJ1-5|-|TRBV5-6|-
CASSAGSRQPQHF
TGTGCCAGCAGCGCAGGCAGTCGCCAGCCCCAGCATTTT
>TRBJ2-1|-|TRBV27|TRBD2
CASSLLGLAAYNEQFF
TGTGCCAGCAGTTTATTGGGACTAGCGGCGTACAATGAGCAGTTCTTC
>TRBJ2-7|-|TRBV7-9|-
CASSLRIGPAYEQYF
TGTGCCAGCAGCTTGCGAATAGGCCCGGCCTACGAGCAGTACTTC
>TRBJ1-2|-|TRBV10-3|TRBD1
CAISDGDFTGDYGYTF
TGTGCCATCAGTGACGGCGATTTTACAGGGGACTATGGCTACACCTTC
>TRBJ2-7|-|TRBV4-1|-
CASSQVGREQYF
TGCGCCAGCAGCCAAGTTGGGCGAGAGCAGTACTTC
>TRBJ2-2|-|TRBV7-2|-
CASSPQAGLNTGELFF
TGTGCCAGCAGCCCACAGGCAGGGCTGAACACCGGGGAGCTGTTTTTT
>TRBJ1-5|-|TRBV27|TRBD1
CASSPRTGANNQPQHF
TGTGCCAGCAGTCCGCGGACAGGGGCGAACAATCAGCCCCAGCATTTT
>TRBJ2-6|-|TRBV7-9|-
CASSLEGISGANVLTF
TGTGCCAGCAGCTTAGAGGGCATTTCTGGGGCCAACGTCCTGACTTTC
>TRBJ2-3|once|TRBV13|TRBD2
CASSPRLAGSTDTQYF
TGTGCCAGCAGCCCGAGACTAGCGGGCTCCACAGATACGCAGTATTTT
>TRBJ2-7|-|TRBV6-6|-
CASSHSSGGYEQYF
TGTGCCAGCAGTCACTCCTCAGGGGGGTACGAGCAGTACTTC
>TRBJ1-3|once|TRBV9|-
CASSTRTDSGNTIYF
TGTGCCAGCAGCACGAGGACAGACTCTGGAAACACCATATATTTT
>TRBJ2-7|-|TRBV10-2|-
CASSEFSGSPYEQYF
TGCGCCAGCAGTGAATTTAGTGGGAGTCCCTACGAGCAGTACTTC
>TRBJ2-2|-|TRBV23-1|-
CASSRKTRVGEGELFF
TGCGCCAGCAGTCGCAAAACCAGGGTCGGCGAAGGGGAGCTGTTTTTT
>TRBJ2-6|-|TRBV7-8|TRBD1
CASSSTGDRDTSGANVLTF
TGTGCCAGCAGCTCCACGGGCGACAGGGACACCTCTGGGGCCAACGTCCTGACTTTC
>TRBJ2-1|-|TRBV11-3|-
CASSLIGRENEQFF
TGTGCCAGCAGCTTAATCGGGAGAGAGAATGAGCAGTTCTTC
>TRBJ2-5|once|TRBV6-1|-
CASSDRGSETQYF
TGTGCCAGCAGTGATCGGGGTTCAGAGACCCAGTACTTC
>TRBJ2-7|-|TRBV7-3|TRBD2
CASSLTASGSSEQYF
TGTGCCAGCAGCTTAACGGCTAGCGGGAGTAGTGAGCAGTACTTC
>TRBJ2-5|-|TRBV13|-
CASSDTGWETQYF
TGTGCCAGCAGCGACACAGGGTGGGAGACCCAGTACTTC
>TRBJ2-7|-|TRBV7-9|-
CASSPRRDGTPGVYEQYF
TGTGCCAGCAGCCCCCGGAGAGACGGGACGCCGGGCGTCTACGAGCAGTACTTC
>TRBJ2-7|-|TRBV28|TRBD2
CASSPRTSVESYEQYF
TGTGCCAGCAGTCCCCGGACTAGCGTAGAGAGCTACGAGCAGTACTTC
>TRBJ2-1|-|TRBV27|TRBD2
CASSLPSGQNEQFF
TGTGCCAGCAGTTTACCTAGCGGGCAGAATGAGCAGTTCTTC
>TRBJ2-3|-|TRBV2|TRBD1
CASSDGGRDRATSTDTQYF
TGTGCCAGCAGTGATGGGGGTCGAGACAGGGCAACTAGCACAGATACGCAGTATTTT
>TRBJ2-1|-|TRBV10-1|-
CASSAEQGLEQFF
TGCGCCAGCAGTGCCGAACAGGGACTTGAGCAGTTCTTC
>TRBJ2-3|once|TRBV14|-
CASSQDLGGSTDTQYF
TGTGCCAGCAGCCAAGATTTGGGCGGAAGCACAGATACGCAGTATTTT
>TRBJ1-1|once|TRBV9|-
CASIRLGGNIEAFF
TGTGCCAGCATCCGCTTGGGGGGAAACATTGAAGCTTTCTTT
>TRBJ1-5|-|TRBV19|-
CASSIEQAGEPQHF
TGTGCCAGTAGTATAGAACAGGCTGGAGAGCCCCAGCATTTT
>TRBJ2-1|-|TRBV27|-
CASSLSWDNEQFF
TGTGCCAGCAGTTTATCTTGGGACAATGAGCAGTTCTTC
>TRBJ1-1|-|TRBV7-9|TRBD1
CASSAQGRRTEAFF
TGTGCCAGCAGCGCACAGGGGAGACGGACTGAAGCTTTCTTT